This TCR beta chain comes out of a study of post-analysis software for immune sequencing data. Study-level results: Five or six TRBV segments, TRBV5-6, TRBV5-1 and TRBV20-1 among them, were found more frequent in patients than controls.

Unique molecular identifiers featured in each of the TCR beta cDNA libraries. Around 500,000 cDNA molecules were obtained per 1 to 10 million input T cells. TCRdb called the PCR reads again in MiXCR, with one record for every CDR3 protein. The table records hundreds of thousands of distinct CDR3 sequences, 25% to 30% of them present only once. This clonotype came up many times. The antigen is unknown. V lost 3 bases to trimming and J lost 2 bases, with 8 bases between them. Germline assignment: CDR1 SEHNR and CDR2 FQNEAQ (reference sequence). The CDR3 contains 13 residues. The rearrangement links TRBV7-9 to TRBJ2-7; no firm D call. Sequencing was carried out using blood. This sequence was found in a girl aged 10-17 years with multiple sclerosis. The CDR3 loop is CASSFGQAYEQYF. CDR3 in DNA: TGTGCCAGCAGCTTCGGGCAGGCCTACGAGCAGTACTTC.